This T cell receptor (beta chain) emerged from a study of blood T cell repertoires in COVID-19. Study as a whole: COVID-19 samples from acute and convalescent phases originated in the United States, Italy and Spain. T cells, B-cell-depleted T cells, or PBMCs provided the cDNA or gDNA that served as material.

Enrolment of Seattle patients took place during active infection, and they were followed longitudinally. Under the authors' procedure: Reference gene primer amplification yielded estimated nucleated cell counts. Assay: immunoSEQ multiplex PCR; the TCRdb copy retains only in-frame clones and omits some. That table supplies the V and J calls and clone size; D and trimming were determined from the DNA. The data hold 140,000 to 150,000 clones, with about four fifths observed a single time. This clone was seen just once. The material sequenced was peripheral blood. The TCR sequence derives from a man aged 25-45 years with COVID-19, enrolled during active disease.

CDR3 amino acids: CASSSGTPATNEKLFF. In DNA, the CDR3 is TGCGCCAGCAGCTCCGGGACTCCCGCAACTAATGAAAAACTGTTTTTT. V is TRBV5-1 and J is TRBJ1-4; a weak D match, TRBD1 (5 bases). Germline V gene lookup returns CDR1 SGHRS and CDR2 YFSETQ. This CDR3 spans 16 amino acids. Trimming took 3 bases from V and 0 from J, leaving 12 bases between them.